This T cell receptor beta chain was documented in a study of shared clonotypes between healthy human individuals. Turning to this clone: Its antigen is still unknown.

General study points: Naive CD4 clonotypes overlapped across a few donors at roughly 4.5%.

Assay: immunoSEQ multiplex PCR; the TCRdb copy retains only in-frame clones and omits some. Of under 1,100,000 clones listed, 75% were seen once; the top ten hold about 1.5%. Sequencing used memory CD4+ T cells sorted from blood. Subset described: CD45RA-negative fraction. The TCR was taken from a man aged 18 to 29 in good health.

This chain's CDR3 is CASSQTHGYGYTF. For the CDR3, the DNA is TGTGCCAGCAGCCAGACGCACGGCTATGGCTACACCTTC. The rearrangement joins TRBV5-5 to TRBJ1-2; D is unresolved. Germline V CDR1 and CDR2: SGHKS, YYEKEE (reference sequence). V was clipped by 4 bases and J by 4 bases, with 11 bases between them. This CDR3 has 13 residues.